One sample yielded the 21 T cell receptor beta chains listed below, sequenced in a study of cytomegalovirus exposure and HLA in healthy donors. Clones were read by immunoSEQ multiplex PCR, and TCRdb kept only the in-frame ones, dropping some. There are under 250,000 clones in the sample; approximately 78% occur only once, and less than 1.5% lies in the top ten. The sequenced sample was PBMCs. The receptors here all came from a woman aged 25 to 39 in good health and CMV-seronegative.

As for this clone: At the DNA level, this CDR3 is encoded by other sequences in the same sample as well. The CDR3 loop is CASSQDLTANYGYTF. The CDR3, as DNA: TGTGCCAGCAGCCAAGATCTGACAGCCAACTATGGCTACACCTTC. The chain uses TRBV4-2 and TRBJ1-2; D may be TRBD1 (5 bases). V was cut by 0 bases and J by 2 bases, with 10 bases left in between. The CDR3 covers 15 residues. From germline, CDR1 is LGHNA and CDR2 YNFKEQ.

The chain joins TRBV6-6 to TRBJ2-1; 9 bases line up with TRBD2. Germline CDR1 reads MNHNY; CDR2 reads SVGAGI (reference sequence). V lost 3 bases to trimming and J lost 8 bases; unmatched junction nucleotides: 8. The CDR3 has 15 residues. The CDR3 region has the DNA TGTGCCAGCAGTTATAGGCGGGGGGGCGACGATGAGCAGTTCTTC. The encoded protein is CASSYRRGGDDEQFF.

This clone was observed a handful of times. This sequence joins TRBV19 and TRBJ2-4; 9 bases map to TRBD1. Germline assignment: CDR1 LNHDA and CDR2 SQIVND (reference sequence). V was clipped by 7 bases and J by 6 bases; unmatched bases: 4. The CDR3 totals 13 residues. The CDR3 sequence is CASTPQGANIQYF. CDR3 bases: TGTGCCAGTACCCCACAGGGGGCAAACATTCAGTACTTC. Full variable domain (remainder filled in from reference TRBV19 and TRBJ2-4): DGGITQSPKYLFRKEGQNVTLSCEQNLNHDAMYWYRQDPGQGLRLIYYSQIVNDFQKGDIAEGYSVSREKKESFPLTVTSAQKNPTAFYLCASTPQGANIQYFGAGTRLSVL.

This clone came up once. The rearrangement links TRBV4-1 to TRBJ1-3; TRBD1 matches 8 bases. The trim removed 1 base at V and 2 bases at J, leaving 4 bases unmatched. From germline, CDR1 is MGHRA and CDR2 YSYEKL. There are 16 residues in the CDR3. Here the CDR3 reads CASSQGTGTTGNTIYF. As DNA, the CDR3 is TGCGCCAGCAGCCAAGGGACAGGGACAACTGGAAACACCATATATTTT.

The chain employs TRBV5-1 and TRBJ2-7, with 9 bases matching TRBD1. The CDR3 covers 14 residues. V trimming: 4 bases; J trimming: 3 bases; junction bases outside the gene matches: 5. Germline CDR1 SGHRS, CDR2 YFSETQ. The CDR3 is CASSAQGAGYEQYF. The CDR3 coding sequence is TGCGCCAGCAGCGCACAGGGGGCAGGCTACGAGCAGTACTTC.

Of note for this clone: At the DNA level, this CDR3 is encoded by other sequences in the same sample as well. The rearrangement joins TRBV5-1 to TRBJ2-7, with 7 bases fitting TRBD1. Germline CDR1 and CDR2: SGHRS and YFSETQ. Trimming removed 3 bases from V and 0 bases from J; junction bases left unmatched: 3. This CDR3 region has 14 residues. The CDR3 loop reads CASSSTGDSYEQYF. CDR3 DNA: TGCGCCAGCAGCTCTACAGGGGACTCCTACGAGCAGTACTTC.

The V call is TRBV6-1, the J call TRBJ2-7; perhaps TRBD1 as D (6 bases). The ends were cut back, 5 bases at V and 4 bases at J, with 12 bases in the middle. Germline CDR1 MNHNS, CDR2 SASEGT. CDR3 length: 13 amino acids. This CDR3 reads CASSIQRGYEQYF. The CDR3 nucleotides are TGTGCCAGCAGTATACAGAGGGGGTACGAGCAGTACTTC.

This chain uses TRBV18 with TRBJ1-2, with 10 bases lining up with TRBD1. The ends lost 3 bases at V and 8 bases at J; junction bases unmatched: 6. Per germline, CDR1 KGHSH and CDR2 LQKENI. The CDR3 runs 14 residues. CDR3 DNA sequence: TGTGCCAGCTCACCGCTTGGGGACAGGGGAGGCTACACCTTC. Translating gives CASSPLGDRGGYTF.

This clone was seen a single time. The chain joins TRBV5-1 to TRBJ2-1, with 11 nucleotides matching TRBD2. Germline V lookup: CDR1 SGHRS, CDR2 YFSETQ. The CDR3 sequence is 15 residues long. V shed 1 base and J 7 bases; nucleotides not matched to a gene: 4. In DNA form, the CDR3 reads TGCGCCAGCAGCTTGACTAGCGGGGGTCTGAATGAGCAGTTCTTC. It specifies CASSLTSGGLNEQFF.

The rearrangement links TRBV5-4 to TRBJ1-3, with D unresolved. The germline gives CDR1 SGHNT, CDR2 YYREEE (reference sequence). The CDR3 runs 15 residues. V dropped 0 bases and J dropped 2 bases, with 9 bases sitting between them. The CDR3 sequence: CASSLGHVAGNTIYF. The CDR3 DNA is TGTGCCAGCAGCTTGGGACACGTGGCTGGAAACACCATATATTTT.

This clone was counted once. Other DNA sequences in this specimen translate into the identical CDR3. J is TRBJ1-1 and V is TRBV5-1; D gene unclear. Germline CDR1 reads SGHRS; CDR2 reads YFSETQ. Trimming shortened V by 4 bases and J by 1 base, and 8 bases separated the two germline ends. The CDR3 length is 13 residues. The CDR3 spells CASSPEGNTEAFF. The CDR3 coding sequence is TGCGCCAGCAGCCCCGAGGGGAACACTGAAGCTTTCTTT.

This clone was recorded many times. The rearrangement joins TRBV10-3 to TRBJ1-2; 9 nucleotides align to TRBD1. Germline-derived CDR1 and CDR2 are ENHRY and SYGVKD. Trimming took 5 bases from V and 6 from J; bases not matched to a gene: 10. This CDR3 comprises 15 residues. The CDR3: CAISRQGESVNGYTF. The CDR3 nucleotides read TGTGCCATCAGTCGACAGGGGGAGAGTGTGAATGGCTACACCTTC.

V usage is TRBV7-2 and J usage is TRBJ2-7; 8 bases map to TRBD1. The CDR3 extends over 13 amino acids. Looked up from germline, CDR1 is SGHTA and CDR2 is FQGNSA. V was clipped by 5 bases and J by 7 bases; unmatched bases: 7. CDR3 nucleotide sequence: TGTGCCAGCAGCCCAGACAGGGGACGGGAGCAGTACTTC. Translating gives CASSPDRGREQYF.

This rearrangement joins TRBV28 to TRBJ2-7, with TRBD2 matching over 10 bases. The CDR3 covers 15 residues. Germline V gene sequence: CDR1 MDHEN, CDR2 SYDVKM. V lost 2 bases to trimming and J lost 3 bases; unmatched junction nucleotides: 4. In DNA form, the CDR3 reads TGTGCCAGCAGTTTAGCTAGCGGGGGAGACTACGAGCAGTACTTC. Protein sequence: CASSLASGGDYEQYF. The full variable domain, in which reference TRBV28 and TRBJ2-7 provide the parts outside the CDR3, is DVKVTQSSRYLVKRTGEKVFLECVQDMDHENMFWYRQDPGLGLRLIYFSYDVKMKEKGDIPEGYSVSREKKERFSLILESASTNQTSMYLCASSLASGGDYEQYFGPGTRLTVT.

CDR3 region: CASSLVVDRGDRDEQFF. The CDR3 DNA is TGTGCCAGCAGTTTAGTGGTGGACAGGGGGGATAGGGATGAGCAGTTCTTC. The genes are TRBV27 and TRBJ2-1, with 10 bases fitting TRBD1. The length of the CDR3 is 17 residues. Germline assignment: CDR1 MNHEY and CDR2 SMNVEV (reference sequence). V was pared by 2 bases and J by 8 bases, with 12 bases of the junction left unmatched.

This CDR3 reads CASMEGRETQYF. The DNA of the CDR3 is TGTGCCAGCATGGAGGGGCGAGAGACGCAGTATTTT. The chain joins TRBV27 to TRBJ2-3; weak D call: TRBD2 (6 bases). With 7 bases removed from V and 9 bases from J, the gap between germline ends came to 14 bases. Germline lookup yields CDR1 MNHEY and CDR2 SMNVEV (reference sequence). The CDR3 consists of 12 residues.

This chain connects TRBV13 to TRBJ1-2; tentative D call: TRBD1 (6 bases). The CDR3 loop spans 14 amino acids. CDR1 is PRHDT and CDR2 is FYEKMQ in the germline V gene (reference sequence). V lost 0 bases, J lost 4 bases, and 9 bases lay in between. CDR3 amino acids: CASSLGGAGYGYTF. As DNA, the CDR3 is TGTGCCAGCAGCTTAGGGGGGGCTGGCTATGGCTACACCTTC.

The V gene is TRBV7-3, the J gene TRBJ2-1, with 7 bases matching TRBD2. The V gene end was trimmed by 2 bases and the J gene end by 9 bases; junction bases not matched to a gene: 4. CDR1 and CDR2 (germline): SGHTA, FQGTGA. The CDR3 consists of 13 residues. In DNA form, the CDR3 reads TGTGCCAGCAGCTTAGGGGGGGTAAGTGAGCAGTTCTTC. Protein sequence: CASSLGGVSEQFF. The whole variable domain, remainder taken from reference TRBV7-3 and TRBJ2-1, is GAGVSQTPSNKVTEKGKYVELRCDPISGHTALYWYRQSLGQGPEFLIYFQGTGAADDSGLPNDRFFAVRPEGSVSTLKIQRTERGDSAVYLCASSLGGVSEQFFGPGTRLTVL.

V gene TRBV6-6 combines with J gene TRBJ1-1; no firm D call. Germline CDR1 and CDR2: MNHNY and SVGAGI (reference sequence). V gave up 7 bases and J gave up 7 bases, with 13 bases separating them. This CDR3 is 12 amino acids long. This CDR3 reads CASILAGDEAFF. DNA of the CDR3: TGTGCCAGCATCCTCGCTGGAGATGAAGCTTTCTTT.

The rearrangement links TRBV14 to TRBJ2-5, with a tentative D call TRBD2 (5 bases). From germline, CDR1 is SGHDN and CDR2 FVKESK. This CDR3 is built from 14 residues. Trimming took off 4 bases at V and 5 bases at J, with 14 bases between the two ends. CDR3 sequence: CASSPILGGETQYF. In DNA, the CDR3 is TGTGCCAGCAGCCCCATCCTGGGCGGGGAGACCCAGTACTTC. The variable domain in full, completed from reference TRBV14 and TRBJ2-5, reads EAGVTQFPSHSVIEKGQTVTLRCDPISGHDNLYWYRRVMGKEIKFLLHFVKESKQDESGMPNNRFLAERTGGTYSTLKVQPAELEDSGVYFCASSPILGGETQYFGPGTRLLVL.

V is TRBV6-6 and J is TRBJ2-7; 9 bases fit TRBD2. CDR3 size: 14 residues. CDR1 is MNHNY, CDR2 SVGAGI, per germline (reference sequence). With V trimmed by 6 bases and J by 4 bases, 7 bases remained unmatched. The CDR3 is CASRDSGGLYEQYF. For the CDR3, the DNA is TGTGCCAGCAGGGATAGCGGGGGCCTTTACGAGCAGTACTTC.